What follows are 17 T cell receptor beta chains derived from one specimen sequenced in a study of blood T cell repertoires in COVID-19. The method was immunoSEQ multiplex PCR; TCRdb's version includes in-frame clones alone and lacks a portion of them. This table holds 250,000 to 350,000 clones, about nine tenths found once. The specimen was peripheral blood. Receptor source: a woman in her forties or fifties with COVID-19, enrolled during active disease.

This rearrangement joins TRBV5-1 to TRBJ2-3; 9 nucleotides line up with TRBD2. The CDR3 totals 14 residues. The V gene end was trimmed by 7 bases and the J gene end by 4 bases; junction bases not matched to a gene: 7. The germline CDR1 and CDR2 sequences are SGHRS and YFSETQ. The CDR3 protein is CASAGGKVSDTQYF. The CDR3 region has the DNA TGCGCCAGCGCGGGGGGGAAAGTTTCAGATACGCAGTATTTT. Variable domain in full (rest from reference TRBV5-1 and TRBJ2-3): KAGVTQTPRYLIKTRGQQVTLSCSPISGHRSVSWYQQTPGQGLQFLFEYFSETQRNKGNFPGRFSGRQFSNSRSEMNVSTLELGDSALYLCASAGGKVSDTQYFGPGTRLTVL.

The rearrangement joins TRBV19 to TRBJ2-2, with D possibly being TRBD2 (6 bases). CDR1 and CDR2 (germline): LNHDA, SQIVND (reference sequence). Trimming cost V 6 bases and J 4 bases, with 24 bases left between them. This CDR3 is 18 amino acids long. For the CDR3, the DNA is TGTGCCAGTAGCGGTTTCCTGGGACTCCCTGGTCGCACCGGGGAGCTGTTTTTT. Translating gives CASSGFLGLPGRTGELFF.

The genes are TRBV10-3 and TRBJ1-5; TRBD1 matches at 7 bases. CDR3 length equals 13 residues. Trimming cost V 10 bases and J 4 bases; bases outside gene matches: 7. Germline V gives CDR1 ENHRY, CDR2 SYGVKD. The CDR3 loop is CANPLTGNQPQHF. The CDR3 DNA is TGTGCCAACCCATTGACAGGGAATCAGCCCCAGCATTTT.

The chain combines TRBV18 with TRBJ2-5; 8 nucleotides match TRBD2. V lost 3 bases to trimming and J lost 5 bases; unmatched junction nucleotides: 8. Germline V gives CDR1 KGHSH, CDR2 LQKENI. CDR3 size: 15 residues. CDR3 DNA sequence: TGTGCCAGCTCACCGCGAGCGGGAGAGGCGGAGACCCAGTACTTC. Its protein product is CASSPRAGEAETQYF.

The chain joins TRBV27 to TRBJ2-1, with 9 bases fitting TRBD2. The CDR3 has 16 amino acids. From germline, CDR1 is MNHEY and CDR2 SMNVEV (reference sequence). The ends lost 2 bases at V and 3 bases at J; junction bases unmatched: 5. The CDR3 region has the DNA TGTGCCAGCAGTTTAAGGCTAGCGGGACTCTACAATGAGCAGTTCTTC. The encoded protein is CASSLRLAGLYNEQFF.

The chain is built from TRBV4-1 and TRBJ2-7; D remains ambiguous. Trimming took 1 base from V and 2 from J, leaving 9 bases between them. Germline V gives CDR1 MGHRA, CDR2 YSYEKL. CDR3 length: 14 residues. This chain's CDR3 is CASSQGSGTYEQYF. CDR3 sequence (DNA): TGCGCCAGCAGCCAAGGTTCAGGTACCTACGAGCAGTACTTC.

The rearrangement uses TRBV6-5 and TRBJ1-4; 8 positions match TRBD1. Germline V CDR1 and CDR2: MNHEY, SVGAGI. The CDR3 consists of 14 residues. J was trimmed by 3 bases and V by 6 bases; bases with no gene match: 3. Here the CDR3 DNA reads TGTGCCAGCAGACAGGGGGGACCTAATGAAAAACTGTTTTTT. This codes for CASRQGGPNEKLFF.

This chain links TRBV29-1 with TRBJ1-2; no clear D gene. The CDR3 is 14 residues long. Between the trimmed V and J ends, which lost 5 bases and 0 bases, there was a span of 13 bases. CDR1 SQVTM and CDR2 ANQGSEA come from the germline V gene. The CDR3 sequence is CSVRHRTTNYGYTF. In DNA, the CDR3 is TGCAGCGTTCGGCACAGAACGACTAACTATGGCTACACCTTC.

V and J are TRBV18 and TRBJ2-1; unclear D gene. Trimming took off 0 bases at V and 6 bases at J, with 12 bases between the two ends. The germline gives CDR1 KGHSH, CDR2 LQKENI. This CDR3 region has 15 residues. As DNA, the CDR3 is TGTGCCAGCTCACCACCCGTCACAGTTGGCAATGAGCAGTTCTTC. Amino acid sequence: CASSPPVTVGNEQFF.

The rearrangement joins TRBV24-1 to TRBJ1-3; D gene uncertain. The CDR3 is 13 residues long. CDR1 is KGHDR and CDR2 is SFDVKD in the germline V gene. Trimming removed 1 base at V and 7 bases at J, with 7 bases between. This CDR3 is CATSDFARNTIYF. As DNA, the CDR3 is TGTGCCACCAGTGATTTCGCGAGGAACACCATATATTTT.

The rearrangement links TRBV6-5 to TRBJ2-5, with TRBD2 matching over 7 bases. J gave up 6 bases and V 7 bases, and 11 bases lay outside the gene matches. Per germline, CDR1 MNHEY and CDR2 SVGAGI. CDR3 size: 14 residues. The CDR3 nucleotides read TGTGCCAGCACCCCCGGGCGGGGGTCGAAGACCCAGTACTTC. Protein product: CASTPGRGSKTQYF.

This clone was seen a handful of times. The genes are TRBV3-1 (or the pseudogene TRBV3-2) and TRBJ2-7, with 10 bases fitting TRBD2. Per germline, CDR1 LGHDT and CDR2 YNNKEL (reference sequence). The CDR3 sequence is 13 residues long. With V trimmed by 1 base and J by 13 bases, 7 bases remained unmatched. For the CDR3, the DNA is TGTGCCAGCAGCCAAGGCTCCACTAGCGGGGTCTACTTC. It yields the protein CASSQGSTSGVYF.

CDR3 residues: CASSQDQGAGYGYTF. In DNA form, the CDR3 reads TGTGCCAGCAGCCAAGATCAGGGGGCTGGCTATGGCTACACCTTC. The chain carries TRBV4-2 and TRBJ1-2; the match to TRBD1 covers 8 bases. The V gene's germline CDR1 is LGHNA and CDR2 YNFKEQ. CDR3 length: 15 amino acids. V shed 0 bases, J shed 4 bases, and the junction held 4 bases outside the gene matches.

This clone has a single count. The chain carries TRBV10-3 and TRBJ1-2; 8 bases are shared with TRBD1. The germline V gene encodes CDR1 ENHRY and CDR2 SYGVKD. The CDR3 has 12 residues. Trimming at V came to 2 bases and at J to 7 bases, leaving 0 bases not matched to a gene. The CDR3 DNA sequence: TGTGCCATCAGTGAGACAGGGGGTGGCTACACCTTC. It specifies CAISETGGGYTF.

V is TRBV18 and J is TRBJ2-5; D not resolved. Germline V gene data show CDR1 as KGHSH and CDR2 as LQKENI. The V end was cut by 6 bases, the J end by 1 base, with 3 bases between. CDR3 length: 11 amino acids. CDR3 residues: CASSVQETQYF. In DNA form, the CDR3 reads TGTGCCAGCTCCGTCCAAGAGACCCAGTACTTC.

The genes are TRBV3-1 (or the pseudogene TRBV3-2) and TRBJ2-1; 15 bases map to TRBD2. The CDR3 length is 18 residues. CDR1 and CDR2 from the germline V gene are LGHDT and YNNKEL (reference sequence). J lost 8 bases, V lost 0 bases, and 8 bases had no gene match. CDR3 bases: TGTGCCAGCAGCCAAGATCTGGGGACTAGCGGGAGGAGAGATGAGCAGTTCTTC. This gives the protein CASSQDLGTSGRRDEQFF.

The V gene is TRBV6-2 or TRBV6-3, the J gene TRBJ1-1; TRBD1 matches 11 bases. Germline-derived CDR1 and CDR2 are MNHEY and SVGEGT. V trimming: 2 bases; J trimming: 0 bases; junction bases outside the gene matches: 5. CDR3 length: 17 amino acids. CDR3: CASSYGGQGAVNTEAFF. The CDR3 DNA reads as TGTGCCAGCAGTTACGGAGGACAGGGGGCGGTGAACACTGAAGCTTTCTTT.